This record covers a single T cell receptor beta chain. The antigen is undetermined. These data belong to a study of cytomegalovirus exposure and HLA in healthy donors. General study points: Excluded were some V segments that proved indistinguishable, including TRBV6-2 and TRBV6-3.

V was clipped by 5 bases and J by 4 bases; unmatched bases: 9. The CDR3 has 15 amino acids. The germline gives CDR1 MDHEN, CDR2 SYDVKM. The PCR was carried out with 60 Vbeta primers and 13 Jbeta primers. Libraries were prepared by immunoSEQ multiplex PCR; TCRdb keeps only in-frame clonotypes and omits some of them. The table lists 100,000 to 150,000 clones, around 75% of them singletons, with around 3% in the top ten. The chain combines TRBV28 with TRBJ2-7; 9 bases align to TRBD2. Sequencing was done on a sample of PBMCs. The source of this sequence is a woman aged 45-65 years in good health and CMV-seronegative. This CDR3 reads CASSPLPSGMYEQYF. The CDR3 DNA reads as TGTGCCAGCAGTCCCCTACCTAGCGGGATGTACGAGCAGTACTTC.